This T cell receptor (beta chain) is drawn from a study of CD8 T cells in Susac syndrome. After extraction with the RNeasy kit, about 0.45 to 1 ug of the RNA was reverse transcribed using random hexamers. TCRdb called the immunoSEQ multiplex PCR reads again in MiXCR, with one record for every CDR3 protein. The sample shows roughly 120,000 distinct CDR3 sequences, roughly 94% of them seen only once. Sequencing was done on a sample of CD4+ T cells from PBMCs. This TCR was sampled from a human donor with multiple sclerosis.

The CDR3 nucleotides are TGCAGCGTGGGGCCAGGGAAAACTCAGTTCGGCACAGATACGCAGTATTTT. Residues: CSVGPGKTQFGTDTQYF. The J gene is TRBJ2-3, the V gene TRBV29-1; TRBD1 might be the D (5 bases). Germline V lookup: CDR1 SQVTM, CDR2 ANQGSEA. The CDR3 spans 17 residues. Trimming stripped 6 bases from V and 1 base from J, with 23 bases between.